Reported below is one TCR beta chain. The CDR3 has 13 residues. CDR1 SGHRS and CDR2 YFSETQ come from the germline V gene. Trimming took 3 bases from V and 5 from J; bases not matched to a gene: 2. This sample is drawn from a study of blood T cell repertoires in COVID-19. About the research overall: Researchers got acute and convalescent COVID-19 samples from the United States, Italy and Spain. T cells, B-cell-depleted T cells, or PBMCs provided the cDNA or gDNA that served as material.

Original processing methods: Counts of nucleated cells, estimated from reference gene primer amplification, were obtained. Sequenced by immunoSEQ multiplex PCR; TCRdb stores in-frame clones only, minus some. For V, J and clone size, that table is used; D and trimming come from the DNA. This sample has around 55,000 clones; 90% occur once, and the top ten carry about 6.2%. V usage is TRBV5-1 and J usage is TRBJ2-5; 9 bases agree with TRBD2. This TCR was sampled from a man aged 35-49 years with acute or convalescent COVID-19. The specimen was peripheral blood. In DNA, the CDR3 is TGCGCCAGCAGCTCTAGCGGGGCGGAGACCCAGTACTTC. Amino acids: CASSSSGAETQYF.